This passage covers 29 T cell receptor beta chains from one sample sequenced in a study of technical replicates of blood from four donors. Profiling relied on immunoSEQ multiplex PCR, and the TCRdb table lists in-frame clones only, not all of them. The data hold 84,000 or so clones, with roughly 93% observed a single time. Specimen: T cells isolated from PBMCs. The receptors originated from a human donor in good health.

This sequence joins TRBV5-1 and TRBJ2-2; D is ambiguous. The CDR3 covers 15 residues. Per the germline V gene, CDR1 is SGHRS and CDR2 is YFSETQ. The V and J ends lost 0 bases and 6 bases respectively, with 12 bases between them. CDR3 sequence reads: CASSLALFGPGELFF. The CDR3 DNA reads TGCGCCAGCAGCTTGGCCCTTTTCGGTCCCGGGGAGCTGTTTTTT.

In this sample, this clone turned up once. CDR3 sequence reads: CASSLVQDYEQFF. The CDR3 DNA sequence: TGTGCCAGCAGCTTAGTTCAGGACTATGAGCAGTTCTTC. This rearrangement joins TRBV7-6 to TRBJ2-1; the D gene is possibly TRBD2 (5 bases). V lost 1 base, J lost 8 bases, and 9 bases lay in between. Germline V gene lookup returns CDR1 SGHVS and CDR2 FNYEAQ. The CDR3 runs to 13 residues.

The chain recombines TRBV11-3 with TRBJ2-2; tentatively, D is TRBD2 (5 bases). Between the trimmed V and J ends, which lost 5 bases and 1 base, there was a span of 11 bases. The CDR3 covers 15 residues. Germline lookup yields CDR1 SGHNT and CDR2 YENEEA. CDR3 bases: TGTGCCAGCAGCCTCACGGACTTGAACACCGGGGAGCTGTTTTTT. Protein product: CASSLTDLNTGELFF.

The V gene is TRBV25-1, the J gene TRBJ2-7; TRBD1 aligns across 9 bases. The CDR3 runs to 15 residues. V lost 4 bases and J lost 2; bases outside the gene matches: 6. Germline lookup yields CDR1 MGHDK and CDR2 SYGVNS. For the CDR3, the DNA is TGTGCCAGCAGTGCCCCGGGACAGGGCACCTACGAGCAGTACTTC. Translating gives CASSAPGQGTYEQYF.

The CDR3 reads CAISGGVTGAYEQYF. CDR3 coding DNA: TGTGCCATCTCGGGGGGGGTGACAGGCGCCTACGAGCAGTACTTC. This chain links TRBV10-3 with TRBJ2-7, with 8 positions matching TRBD2. The CDR3 sequence is 15 residues long. The J segment lost 2 bases and the V segment lost 8 bases, leaving 11 bases of the junction unmatched. Germline V gene sequence: CDR1 ENHRY, CDR2 SYGVKD.

This chain connects TRBV2 to TRBJ2-7, with no clear D. The CDR3 sequence is 14 residues long. V lost 6 bases to trimming and J lost 7 bases, with 19 bases between them. Germline V CDR1 and CDR2: SNHLY, FYNNEI. CDR3 protein: CASSGQGDGREQYF. The CDR3, as DNA: TGTGCCAGCAGCGGTCAAGGAGACGGAAGAGAGCAGTACTTC.

The chain recombines TRBV5-4 with TRBJ1-4; 9 positions agree with TRBD1. Germline loops: CDR1 SGHNT, CDR2 YYREEE (reference sequence). V lost 4 bases, J lost 6 bases, and 4 bases stayed unmatched. The CDR3 loop spans 14 amino acids. The CDR3 loop is CASSLQGAYEKLFF. The DNA for the CDR3 is TGTGCCAGCAGCCTACAGGGGGCTTATGAAAAACTGTTTTTT.

The chain combines TRBV7-9 with TRBJ1-2; tentatively, D is TRBD1 (6 bases). The CDR3 contains 15 residues. Trimming removed 1 base at V and 3 bases at J, with 12 bases between. Germline values: CDR1 SEHNR, CDR2 FQNEAQ (reference sequence). DNA of the CDR3: TGTGCCAGCAGCTTAGATGCTGGGGGCTACTATGGCTACACCTTC. Translated, it gives CASSLDAGGYYGYTF.

The chain is built from TRBV5-5 and TRBJ2-3; 11 bases align to TRBD2. CDR1 and CDR2 from the germline V gene are SGHKS and YYEKEE (reference sequence). Trimming at V came to 2 bases and at J to 4 bases, leaving 9 bases not matched to a gene. This CDR3 is built from 17 residues. The CDR3: CASSLIGLAGGPDTQYF. The CDR3 DNA follows: TGTGCCAGCAGCTTAATCGGGCTAGCGGGAGGTCCAGATACGCAGTATTTT.

V usage is TRBV18 and J usage is TRBJ2-7; D is unclear. V lost 3 bases and J 4 bases, leaving 10 bases between the germline ends. Per germline, CDR1 KGHSH and CDR2 LQKENI. This CDR3 spans 13 amino acids. The CDR3 sequence: CASSPEIKYEQYF. In nucleotides, the CDR3 is TGTGCCAGCTCACCCGAGATTAAGTACGAGCAGTACTTC.

Only one count was recorded for this clone. The chain uses TRBV5-1 and TRBJ2-1, with D possibly being TRBD2 (7 bases). Trimming cost V 4 bases and J 2 bases, with 13 bases left between them. CDR3 size: 15 residues. Germline V CDR1 and CDR2: SGHRS, YFSETQ. The CDR3 sequence: CASSLRGGAYNEQFF. CDR3 DNA: TGCGCCAGCAGCCTGAGGGGGGGGGCCTACAATGAGCAGTTCTTC. The whole variable domain, remainder taken from reference TRBV5-1 and TRBJ2-1, is KAGVTQTPRYLIKTRGQQVTLSCSPISGHRSVSWYQQTPGQGLQFLFEYFSETQRNKGNFPGRFSGRQFSNSRSEMNVSTLELGDSALYLCASSLRGGAYNEQFFGPGTRLTVL.

The rearrangement joins TRBV19 to TRBJ1-1; tentatively, D is TRBD1 (5 bases). V lost 7 bases, J lost 1 base, and 13 bases lay in between. The CDR3 consists of 14 residues. Per the germline V gene, CDR1 is LNHDA and CDR2 is SQIVND (reference sequence). CDR3 in amino acids: CASTPGGWNTEAFF. In nucleotides, the CDR3 is TGTGCCAGTACCCCGGGGGGGTGGAACACTGAAGCTTTCTTT.

This clone has a single count. V and J are TRBV29-1 and TRBJ1-2, with TRBD1 matching 10 bases. Looked up from germline, CDR1 is SQVTM and CDR2 is ANQGSEA. There are 13 residues in the CDR3. Trimming at V came to 3 bases and at J to 8 bases, leaving 6 bases not matched to a gene. CDR3 residues: CSVDSGTGVGYTF. Here the CDR3 DNA reads TGCAGCGTTGACAGCGGGACAGGGGTAGGCTACACCTTC.

V usage is TRBV19 and J usage is TRBJ2-5, with no clear D. The CDR3 runs to 12 residues. Trimming took off 5 bases at V and 5 bases at J, with 9 bases between the two ends. Germline assignment: CDR1 LNHDA and CDR2 SQIVND (reference sequence). The CDR3 loop is CASSLRSETQYF. CDR3 coding DNA: TGTGCCAGTAGTCTAAGATCGGAGACCCAGTACTTC.

This chain links TRBV6-5 with TRBJ2-7; maybe TRBD1 (5 bases). This CDR3 has 14 amino acids. Germline CDR1 and CDR2: MNHEY and SVGAGI. V lost 6 bases and J 3 bases, leaving 15 bases between the germline ends. CDR3 sequence (DNA): TGTGCCAGCAGCCCCGCTAGGGGAAACTACGAGCAGTACTTC. Translating it yields CASSPARGNYEQYF.

The V call is TRBV5-4, the J call TRBJ2-1; D might be TRBD2 (6 bases). CDR1 is SGHNT, CDR2 YYREEE, per germline (reference sequence). Trimming stripped 4 bases from V and 0 bases from J, with 14 bases between. The CDR3 contains 16 residues. The CDR3, as DNA: TGTGCCAGCAGCATAGGGGCGGGGAGCTCCTACAATGAGCAGTTCTTC. This sequence encodes CASSIGAGSSYNEQFF.

This clone has just one count. The J gene is TRBJ2-1, the V gene TRBV11-2, with a weak D call TRBD2 (5 bases). CDR1 is SGHAT and CDR2 is FQNNGV in the germline V gene. The CDR3 length is 18 residues. The V gene lost 1 base and the J gene lost 0 bases, with 16 bases spanning the gap. The CDR3 nucleotides read TGTGCCAGCAGCTTAGGCACGGGTGAGGGAAGCTCCTACAATGAGCAGTTCTTC. Amino acids: CASSLGTGEGSSYNEQFF.

The chain employs TRBV6-1 and TRBJ1-4, with a possible D match to TRBD1 (6 bases). CDR1 is MNHNS and CDR2 is SASEGT in the germline V gene. There are 16 residues in the CDR3. Trimming took off 1 base at V and 4 bases at J, with 13 bases between the two ends. This chain's CDR3 is CASSEGQGRYNEKLFF. DNA for the CDR3: TGTGCCAGCAGTGAAGGGCAGGGGCGTTATAATGAAAAACTGTTTTTT.

V and J are TRBV28 and TRBJ2-6; unclear D gene. Germline-derived CDR1 and CDR2 are MDHEN and SYDVKM. This CDR3 is built from 16 residues. Trimming took 4 bases from V and 0 from J, leaving 10 bases between them. DNA for the CDR3: TGTGCCAGCAGTTCCCTCCCCCGCTCTGGGGCCAACGTCCTGACTTTC. It encodes CASSSLPRSGANVLTF.

CDR3 in DNA: TGTGCCAGCAGCTTACCAGGGCCAAACATTCAGTACTTC. The encoded protein is CASSLPGPNIQYF. The chain couples TRBV7-9 to TRBJ2-4; TRBD1 might be the D (5 bases). Trimming took 2 bases from V and 6 from J, leaving 8 bases between them. Germline lookup yields CDR1 SEHNR and CDR2 FQNEAQ (reference sequence). The CDR3 is 13 residues long. Full variable domain (missing parts from reference TRBV7-9 and TRBJ2-4): DTGVSQNPRHKITKRGQNVTFRCDPISEHNRLYWYRQTLGQGPEFLTYFQNEAQLEKSRLLSDRFSAERPKGSFSTLEIQRTEQGDSAMYLCASSLPGPNIQYFGAGTRLSVL.

This clone was seen just once. The chain has TRBV28 and TRBJ1-2, with TRBD1 matching 8 bases. The V gene's germline CDR1 is MDHEN and CDR2 SYDVKM. This CDR3 region has 13 residues. Germline trimming cut 10 bases from V and 3 bases from J; bases unmatched to any gene: 7. DNA of the CDR3: TGTGCCACACAGGGGGGGGATTACTATGGCTACACCTTC. Amino acid sequence: CATQGGDYYGYTF.

The J gene is TRBJ1-4, the V gene TRBV27; maybe TRBD1 (6 bases). The germline V gene has CDR1 MNHEY and CDR2 SMNVEV (reference sequence). CDR3 length: 13 residues. The V and J ends lost 8 bases and 7 bases respectively, with 14 bases between them. The CDR3 spells CASRQALGEKLFF. The CDR3, as DNA: TGTGCCAGCCGACAGGCATTGGGTGAAAAACTGTTTTTT.

Here the CDR3 reads CSASSLNTIYF. DNA for the CDR3: TGCAGTGCTAGCTCTCTAAACACCATATATTTT. The V gene is TRBV20-1, the J gene TRBJ1-3; no firm D call. Trimming left V 3 bases short and J 6 bases short, with 6 bases between. The germline gives CDR1 DFQATT, CDR2 SNEGSKA (reference sequence). There are 11 residues in the CDR3.

V usage is TRBV7-9 and J usage is TRBJ2-7, with 8 nucleotides matching TRBD1. The germline gives CDR1 SEHNR, CDR2 FQNEAQ (reference sequence). CDR3 length: 17 amino acids. Trimming took 4 bases from V and 7 from J; bases not matched to a gene: 18. The CDR3 here is CASSSLLRTGPLGEQYF. CDR3 DNA: TGTGCCAGCAGCTCCCTACTCCGGACAGGGCCCTTGGGGGAGCAGTACTTC.

This chain connects TRBV7-3 to TRBJ2-3; TRBD2 matches 13 bases. Germline V lookup: CDR1 SGHTA, CDR2 FQGTGA. The ends lost 4 bases at V and 0 bases at J; junction bases unmatched: 7. The CDR3 loop spans 18 amino acids. The CDR3 sequence is CASSSGLAGPESTDTQYF. DNA of the CDR3: TGTGCCAGCAGCTCGGGACTAGCGGGGCCCGAGAGCACAGATACGCAGTATTTT.

This clone was seen only a few times. This chain joins TRBV4-1 and TRBJ2-1, with TRBD2 matching over 9 bases. The ends lost 5 bases at V and 0 bases at J; junction bases unmatched: 8. This CDR3 region has 17 residues. CDR1 MGHRA and CDR2 YSYEKL come from the germline V gene. CDR3 DNA: TGCGCCAGCAGCAAGGAAAGTAGCGGGAGCTCCTACAATGAGCAGTTCTTC. Protein sequence: CASSKESSGSSYNEQFF.

The chain uses TRBV27 and TRBJ2-1; TRBD2 agrees at 10 bases. The CDR3 spans 19 residues. The germline gives CDR1 MNHEY, CDR2 SMNVEV (reference sequence). CDR3 bases: TGTGCAATCGCTAGCGGGAGAAAAATTTCTATTGGCTCCTACAATGAGCAGTTCTTC. Protein sequence: CAIASGRKISIGSYNEQFF.

The chain recombines TRBV2 with TRBJ2-7, with 7 nucleotides matching TRBD1. The length of the CDR3 is 11 residues. Germline V gene sequence: CDR1 SNHLY, CDR2 FYNNEI. The junction had 5 bases not matched to a gene; V was cut back by 10 bases and J by 5 bases. Written as DNA, the CDR3 is TGTGCCACTCGAACAGGGGACGAGCAGTACTTC. Translating gives CATRTGDEQYF.

The chain uses TRBV18 and TRBJ1-1, with no clear D. Germline CDR1 is KGHSH and CDR2 is LQKENI. The length of the CDR3 is 15 residues. V was clipped by 3 bases and J by 0 bases, with 11 bases between them. CDR3 nucleotides: TGTGCCAGCTCACCTTCGGAGGCTCTGAACACTGAAGCTTTCTTT. Residues: CASSPSEALNTEAFF.